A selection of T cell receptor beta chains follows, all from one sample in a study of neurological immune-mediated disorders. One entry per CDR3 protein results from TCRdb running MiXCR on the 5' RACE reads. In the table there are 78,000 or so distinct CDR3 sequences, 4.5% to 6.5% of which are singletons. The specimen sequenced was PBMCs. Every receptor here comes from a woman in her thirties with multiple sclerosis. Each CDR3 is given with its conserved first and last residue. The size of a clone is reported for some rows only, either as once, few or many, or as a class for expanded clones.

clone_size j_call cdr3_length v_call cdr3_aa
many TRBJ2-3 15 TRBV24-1 CATSDWTGSPDTQYF
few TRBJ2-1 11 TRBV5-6 CASSLAKGLFF
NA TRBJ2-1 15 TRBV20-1 CSARGAGGPYNEQFF
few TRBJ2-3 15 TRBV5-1 CASSLASPRETTQYF
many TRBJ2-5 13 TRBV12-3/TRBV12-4 CASSLVGEETQYF
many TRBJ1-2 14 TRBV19 CASSTWAIDYGYTF
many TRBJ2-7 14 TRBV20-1 CSVSSWPDPYEQYF
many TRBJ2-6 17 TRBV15 CATSRDGGRSGANVLTF
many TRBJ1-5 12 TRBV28 CASSWGDQPQHF
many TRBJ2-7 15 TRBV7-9 CASSSPRDSVYEQYF
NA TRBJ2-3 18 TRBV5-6 CASSFSGEASGGEDTQYF
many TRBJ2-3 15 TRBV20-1 CSARDFSPGADTQYF
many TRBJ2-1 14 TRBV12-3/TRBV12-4 CASSLKRGGHEQFF
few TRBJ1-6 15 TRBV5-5 CASSLVDRVGSTLNF
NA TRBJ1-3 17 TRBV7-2 CASSPSQRRISGNTIYF
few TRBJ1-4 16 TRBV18 CASSPRQTATNEKLFF
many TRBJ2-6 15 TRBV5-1 CASSLDPSGANVLTF
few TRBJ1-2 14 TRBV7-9 CASSLKRFYYGYTF
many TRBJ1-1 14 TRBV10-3 CAISEQGLQAEAFF
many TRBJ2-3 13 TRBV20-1 CSASGEPTDTQYF
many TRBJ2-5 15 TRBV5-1 CASSLAVGPQETQYF
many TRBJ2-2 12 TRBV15 CATSRESGELFF
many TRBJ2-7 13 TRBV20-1 CSASRQQSYEQYF
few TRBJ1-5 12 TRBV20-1 CSAGDSGQPQHF